This entry is about one T cell receptor beta chain. Its antigen remains unidentified. This record belongs to a study of shared clonotypes between healthy human individuals. The wider study: With ages of 18 to 49, the donors were two women and three men.

There were only Caucasian adults among the donors, and all lived in Nashville, Tennessee. Broader study findings: The rarefaction results pointed to incomplete sorted-subset sequencing despite large depth.

The protocol was immunoSEQ multiplex PCR, while the TCRdb copy is restricted to in-frame clones and leaves out a portion. The sample contains 2,500,000 or so clones, approximately 94% of which appear only once. The clonotype was recovered from a man aged 18 to 30 in good health. Some clones in this sample may be carry-over from other donors' samples. The source material was naive CD4+ T cells from PBMCs. Subset reported: CD45RA+ positively selected.

The CDR3 DNA reads as TGCGCCAGCAGCTTGGAAGGGCGGAGGACCACGGGTGAAAAACTGTTTTTT. Encoded protein: CASSLEGRRTTGEKLFF. The V and J genes are TRBV5-1 and TRBJ1-4; no clear D. V gave up 0 bases and J gave up 7 bases, with 19 bases separating them. From germline, CDR1 is SGHRS and CDR2 YFSETQ. The CDR3 runs to 17 residues. Complete variable domain (other parts from reference TRBV5-1 and TRBJ1-4): KAGVTQTPRYLIKTRGQQVTLSCSPISGHRSVSWYQQTPGQGLQFLFEYFSETQRNKGNFPGRFSGRQFSNSRSEMNVSTLELGDSALYLCASSLEGRRTTGEKLFFGSGTQLSVL.